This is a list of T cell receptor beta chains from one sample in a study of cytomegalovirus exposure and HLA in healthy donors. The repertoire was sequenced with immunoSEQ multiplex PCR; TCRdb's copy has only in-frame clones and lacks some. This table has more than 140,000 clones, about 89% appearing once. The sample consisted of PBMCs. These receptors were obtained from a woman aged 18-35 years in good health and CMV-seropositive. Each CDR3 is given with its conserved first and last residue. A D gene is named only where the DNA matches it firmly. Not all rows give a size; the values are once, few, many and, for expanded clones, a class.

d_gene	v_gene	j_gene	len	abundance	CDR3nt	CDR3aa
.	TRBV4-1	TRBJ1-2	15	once	TGCGCCAGCAGCCAAGGGATAGGGGAAAACTATGGCTACACCTTC	CASSQGIGENYGYTF
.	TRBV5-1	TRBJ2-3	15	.	TGCGCCAGCAGCTTGGACGGGGACTTTACAGATACGCAGTATTTT	CASSLDGDFTDTQYF
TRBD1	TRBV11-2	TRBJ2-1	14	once	TGTGCCAGCAGCTTTTGGGACAGGGCAGGTGAGCAGTTCTTC	CASSFWDRAGEQFF
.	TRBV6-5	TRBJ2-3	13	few	TGTGCCAGCAGCCCCGGGGGCACAGATACGCAGTATTTT	CASSPGGTDTQYF
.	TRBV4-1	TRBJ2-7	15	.	TGCGCCAGCAGCCAAGTGATTCGGGGAACCTACGAGCAGTACTTC	CASSQVIRGTYEQYF
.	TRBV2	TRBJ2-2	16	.	TGTGCCAGCAGTGCCCACATCAGGGGAGGGGCCGGGGAGCTGTTTTTT	CASSAHIRGGAGELFF
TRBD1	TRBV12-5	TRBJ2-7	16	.	TGTGCTAGTGGTTTGGTACTGGGACAGGGCGCCTACGAGCAGTACTTC	CASGLVLGQGAYEQYF
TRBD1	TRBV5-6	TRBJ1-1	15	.	TGTGCCAGCAGCTTGGTCGGACAGGGAGGGACTGAAGCTTTCTTT	CASSLVGQGGTEAFF
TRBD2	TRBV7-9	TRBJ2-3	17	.	TGTGCCAGCAGCTCCGCCGGGACTAGCGGGATCCCAGATACGCAGTATTTT	CASSSAGTSGIPDTQYF
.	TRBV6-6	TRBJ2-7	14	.	TGTGCCAGCAGACCTCTTGCGGCCTCCTACGAGCAGTACTTC	CASRPLAASYEQYF
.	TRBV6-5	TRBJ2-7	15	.	TGTGCCAGCAGTCCCCAGGGGCCAAGCTCCTACGAGCAGTACTTC	CASSPQGPSSYEQYF
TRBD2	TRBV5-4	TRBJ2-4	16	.	TGTGCCAGCAGCTTGGCCTCTAGCGGAGCCAAAAACATTCAGTACTTC	CASSLASSGAKNIQYF
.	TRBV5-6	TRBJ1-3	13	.	TGTGCCAGCAGCTTGGCCGCTGGAAACACCATATATTTT	CASSLAAGNTIYF
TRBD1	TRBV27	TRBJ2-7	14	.	TGTGCCAGCAGTTTGGGACAGGGACCCTACGAGCAGTACTTC	CASSLGQGPYEQYF
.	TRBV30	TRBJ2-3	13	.	TGTGCCCACCGGCCAGGGGCAGCAGATACGCAGTATTTT	CAHRPGAADTQYF
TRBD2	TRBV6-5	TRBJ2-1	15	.	TGTGCCAGCAGCGGACTAGCGGGAGCCTACAATGAGCAGTTCTTC	CASSGLAGAYNEQFF
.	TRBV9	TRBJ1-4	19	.	TGTGCCAGCAGCGTAGGCCCCCAGGCCAGGGGCGAGGGTAATGAAAAACTGTTTTTT	CASSVGPQARGEGNEKLFF
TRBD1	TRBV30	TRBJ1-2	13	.	TGTGCCTGGAGTGTGACGACAGGGCCAAGCTACACCTTC	CAWSVTTGPSYTF
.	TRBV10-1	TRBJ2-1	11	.	TGCGCCAGCAGTGTGGGGGGTGAGCAGTTCTTC	CASSVGGEQFF
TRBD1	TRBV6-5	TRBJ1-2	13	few	TGTGCCAGCAGAAAGACAGGGGTCTATGGCTACACCTTC	CASRKTGVYGYTF
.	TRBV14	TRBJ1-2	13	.	TGTGCCAGCAGCACCCGTGCGGGAGGTGGCTACACCTTC	CASSTRAGGGYTF
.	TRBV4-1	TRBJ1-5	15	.	TGCGCCAGCAGCGCGGACGGACAGAACAATCAGCCCCAGCATTTT	CASSADGQNNQPQHF
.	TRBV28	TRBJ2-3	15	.	TGTGCCAGCAGTCCCAGGGGGGCGCGGGCAGATACGCAGTATTTT	CASSPRGARADTQYF
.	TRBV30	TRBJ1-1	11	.	TGTGCCTGGACCGCACGGGGTGAAGCTTTCTTT	CAWTARGEAFF
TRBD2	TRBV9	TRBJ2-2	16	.	TGTGCCAGCAGCGTATCGAGCGGGATCCACACCGGGGAGCTGTTTTTT	CASSVSSGIHTGELFF
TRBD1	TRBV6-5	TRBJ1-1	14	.	TGTGCCAGCACCATGGGACAGGGGGGAACTGAAGCTTTCTTT	CASTMGQGGTEAFF